One sample yielded the 3 T cell receptor beta chains listed below, sequenced in a study of Ad26.COV2.S vaccination and SARS-CoV-2 variants. Repertoires were generated with immunoSEQ multiplex PCR, while TCRdb's copy carries only in-frame clones and drops some. The sample has about 680,000 clones; around 89% are singletons. The treatment here: around 19 received Ad26.COV2.S at low or high dose, single or two shots; about 5 received placebo; per-sample allocation not given. Sampling was done on day 63 after the first vaccine or placebo injection. The source material was peripheral blood, sampled in a trial of Ad26.COV2.S vaccine versus placebo. The receptors shown here come from a person aged 18-65 years who received the Ad26.COV2.S COVID-19 vaccine or a placebo.

This rearrangement joins TRBV21-1 to TRBJ1-6. TRBV21-1 is a listed pseudogene. This CDR3 contains 17 residues. DNA for the CDR3: TGTGCCAGCAGCAAAGGCTCCGGGACCTCGGAACATTCACCCCTCCACTTT. Amino acids: CASSKGSGTSEHSPLHF.

This clone has just one count. The chain joins TRBV6-5 to TRBJ2-7; 7 bases map to TRBD2. V was clipped by 8 bases and J by 4 bases; unmatched bases: 14. The CDR3 is 15 amino acids. In germline, CDR1 is MNHEY, CDR2 SVGAGI. CDR3 amino acids: CASVPGIRAGYEQYF. CDR3 nucleotides: TGTGCCAGCGTCCCTGGGATTCGAGCGGGGTACGAGCAGTACTTC.

V gene TRBV19 combines with J gene TRBJ1-2, with 9 bases fitting TRBD1. The CDR3 sequence is 13 residues long. Germline loops: CDR1 LNHDA, CDR2 SQIVND (reference sequence). V was clipped by 8 bases and J by 8 bases; unmatched bases: 9. In DNA, the CDR3 is TGTGCCAGTTCTCCGACAGGGGGTAGGGGCTACACCTTC. Amino acids: CASSPTGGRGYTF.